This entry lists 2 T cell receptor beta chains sequenced from one sample in a study of cytomegalovirus exposure and HLA in healthy donors. A multiplex PCR was run with 60 Vbeta primers and 13 Jbeta primers. The assay was immunoSEQ multiplex PCR, and TCRdb's table has in-frame clones only and misses some. The sample consists of 150,000 or so clones, over 65% of them appearing once. The material sequenced was PBMCs. Receptors were obtained from a man aged 18 to 29 in good health and CMV-seropositive.

The V gene is TRBV5-4, the J gene TRBJ1-4, with TRBD1 matching over 7 bases. Germline-derived CDR1 and CDR2 are SGHNT and YYREEE (reference sequence). The CDR3 length is 15 residues. V lost 0 bases to trimming and J lost 8 bases; unmatched junction nucleotides: 7. The CDR3 spells CASSLATGRSEKLFF. The CDR3 region has the DNA TGTGCCAGCAGCTTGGCGACAGGGAGAAGCGAAAAACTGTTTTTT. Variable domain in full (rest from reference TRBV5-4 and TRBJ1-4): ETGVTQSPTHLIKTRGQQVTLRCSSQSGHNTVSWYQQALGQGPQFIFQYYREEENGRGNFPPRFSGLQFPNYSSELNVNALELDDSALYLCASSLATGRSEKLFFGSGTQLSVL.

The rearrangement links TRBV7-2 to TRBJ1-5; tentatively, D is TRBD1 (5 bases). With 1 base removed from V and 5 bases from J, the gap between germline ends came to 15 bases. Per the germline V gene, CDR1 is SGHTA and CDR2 is FQGNSA. The CDR3 is 16 amino acids. CDR3 bases: TGTGCCAGCAGCTTAGGTGGCGGAGGGGTATATCAGCCCCAGCATTTT. It translates to CASSLGGGGVYQPQHF. The complete variable domain, with remaining parts taken from reference TRBV7-2 and TRBJ1-5, reads GAGVSQSPSNKVTEKGKDVELRCDPISGHTALYWYRQSLGQGLEFLIYFQGNSAPDKSGLPSDRFSAERTGGSVSTLTIQRTQQEDSAVYLCASSLGGGGVYQPQHFGDGTRLSIL.